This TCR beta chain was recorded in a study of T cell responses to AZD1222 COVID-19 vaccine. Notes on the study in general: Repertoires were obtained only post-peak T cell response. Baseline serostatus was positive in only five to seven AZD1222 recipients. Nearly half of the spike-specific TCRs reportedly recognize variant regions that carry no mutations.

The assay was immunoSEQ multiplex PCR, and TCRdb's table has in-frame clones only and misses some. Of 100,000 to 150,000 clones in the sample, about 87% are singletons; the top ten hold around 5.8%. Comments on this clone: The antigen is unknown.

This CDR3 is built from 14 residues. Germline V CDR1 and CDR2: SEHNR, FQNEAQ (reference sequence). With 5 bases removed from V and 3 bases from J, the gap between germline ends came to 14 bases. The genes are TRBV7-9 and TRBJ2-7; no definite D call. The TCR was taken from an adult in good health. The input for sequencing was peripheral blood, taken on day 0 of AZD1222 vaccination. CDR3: CASSNRNRFYEQYF. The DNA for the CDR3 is TGTGCCAGCAGCAATCGGAACAGATTCTACGAGCAGTACTTC.